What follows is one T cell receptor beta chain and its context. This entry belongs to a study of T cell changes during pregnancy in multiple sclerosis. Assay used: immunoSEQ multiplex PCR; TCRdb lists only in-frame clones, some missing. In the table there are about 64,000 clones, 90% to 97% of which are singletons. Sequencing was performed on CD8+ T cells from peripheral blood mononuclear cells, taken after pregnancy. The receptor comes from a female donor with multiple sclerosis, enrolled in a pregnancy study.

CDR3 protein: CASHPGGLAYEQYF. In DNA form, the CDR3 reads TGTGCCAGCCACCCGGGGGGACTAGCCTACGAGCAGTACTTC. The chain employs TRBV6-1 and TRBJ2-7; the match to TRBD2 covers 8 bases. The CDR3 is 14 residues long. CDR1 and CDR2 from the germline V gene are MNHNS and SASEGT. Unmatched junction bases numbered 8, after V lost 8 bases and J lost 2 bases.